Below are 30 T cell receptor beta chains sequenced from a single sample in a study of CD8+ T cells in alopecia areata. Investigators isolated RNA and reverse transcribed it into cDNA to act as the sequencing template. Sequencing used immunoSEQ multiplex PCR; TCRdb keeps in-frame clones, though not all of them. The sample holds 15,000 to 20,000 clones; 50% to 60% are singletons and the top ten take roughly 8.2%. The treatment was: oral pan-JAK inhibitor, 5-10 mg twice daily. Alopecia areata patients gave lesional scalp punch biopsies and peripheral blood samples. The source material was skin, sampled at week 4, from a patient treated with tofacitinib. These receptor sequences come from a human donor with alopecia areata.

The chain uses TRBV18 and TRBJ1-1, with D hard to call. Germline values: CDR1 KGHSH, CDR2 LQKENI. CDR3 length: 13 residues. Trimming took off 2 bases at V and 1 base at J, with 5 bases between the two ends. The CDR3 DNA follows: TGTGCCAGCTCACCAGAACAGAACACTGAAGCTTTCTTT. Protein sequence: CASSPEQNTEAFF.

V and J are TRBV7-9 and TRBJ1-4, with a possible D match to TRBD1 (5 bases). V was trimmed by 4 bases and J by 8 bases, leaving 14 bases between them. This CDR3 is 14 amino acids long. Germline assignment: CDR1 SEHNR and CDR2 FQNEAQ (reference sequence). In nucleotides, the CDR3 is TGTGCCAGCAGCTCGGGGGAAGTAGGAGAAAAACTGTTTTTT. Protein: CASSSGEVGEKLFF.

The chain uses TRBV4-2 and TRBJ2-1; 15 nucleotides match TRBD2. The CDR3 runs to 17 residues. From germline, CDR1 is LGHNA and CDR2 YNFKEQ. Trimming cost V 0 bases and J 11 bases; bases outside gene matches: 8. The CDR3 loop reads CASSQDKGTSGGTKQFF. The CDR3 bases are TGTGCCAGCAGCCAAGATAAGGGGACTAGCGGGGGGACTAAGCAGTTCTTC.

This chain links TRBV5-6 with TRBJ1-2; 8 bases match TRBD1. CDR3 length: 15 amino acids. V gave up 3 bases and J gave up 2 bases; unmatched junction bases: 6. Germline V gene sequence: CDR1 SGHDT, CDR2 YYEEEE. DNA of the CDR3: TGTGCCAGCAGCTGGACGGACAGGGTAAACTATGGCTACACCTTC. As protein: CASSWTDRVNYGYTF.

This clone appeared a few times. The chain employs TRBV7-2 and TRBJ2-7; tentatively, D is TRBD1 (5 bases). V was pared by 1 base and J by 1 base, with 8 bases between. The CDR3 contains 14 residues. Germline V gene lookup returns CDR1 SGHTA and CDR2 FQGNSA. CDR3 protein: CASSLGRGSYEQYF. DNA of the CDR3: TGTGCCAGCAGCTTAGGAAGGGGATCCTACGAGCAGTACTTC.

This rearrangement joins TRBV7-6 to TRBJ2-3; 11 positions match TRBD2. The junction had 6 bases not matched to a gene; V was cut back by 1 base and J by 6 bases. The CDR3 totals 16 residues. The V gene's germline CDR1 is SGHVS and CDR2 FNYEAQ. The CDR3 loop is CASSLVVAGGPDTQYF. DNA of the CDR3: TGTGCCAGCAGCTTAGTAGTAGCGGGGGGGCCGGATACGCAGTATTTT.

Only a few counts were recorded for this clone. The chain has TRBV6-1 and TRBJ1-6; possibly TRBD1 for D (5 bases). This CDR3 spans 15 amino acids. The V end was cut by 8 bases, the J end by 10 bases, with 21 bases between. Per the germline V gene, CDR1 is MNHNS and CDR2 is SASEGT. CDR3 DNA sequence: TGTGCCAGCGCGATAGGTGGGGCCTTAGGGTCACCCCTCCACTTT. Its protein is CASAIGGALGSPLHF.

V usage is TRBV11-2 and J usage is TRBJ1-2; D unresolved. The CDR3 covers 12 residues. Looked up from germline, CDR1 is SGHAT and CDR2 is FQNNGV. V lost 5 bases and J lost 4, with 8 bases in between. For the CDR3, the DNA is TGTGCCAGCAGCGCTAACAGCTATGGCTACACCTTC. Amino acid sequence: CASSANSYGYTF.

A single count supports this clone. This chain uses TRBV5-6 with TRBJ2-7, with a weak D call TRBD1 (6 bases). CDR1 is SGHDT and CDR2 is YYEEEE in the germline V gene. V dropped 3 bases and J dropped 7 bases, with 14 bases sitting between them. The CDR3 runs 13 residues. The CDR3 region has the DNA TGTGCCAGCAGCTACCAAAATAGGGGGGAGCAGTACTTC. As protein: CASSYQNRGEQYF.

Only a few counts were recorded for this clone. The chain links TRBV18 to TRBJ2-7; 9 bases line up with TRBD1. Losses at the gene ends were 0 bases for V and 4 bases for J; bases not matched to a gene: 7. Per the germline V gene, CDR1 is KGHSH and CDR2 is LQKENI. The CDR3 has 16 residues. CDR3 nucleotide sequence: TGTGCCAGCTCACCACCTCGGGGGACAGGGTTGTACGAGCAGTACTTC. Translating it yields CASSPPRGTGLYEQYF.

The chain is built from TRBV30 and TRBJ1-2; tentative D call: TRBD1 (5 bases). Between the trimmed V and J ends, which lost 1 base and 4 bases, there was a span of 10 bases. The CDR3 sequence is 13 residues long. The germline V gene has CDR1 GTSNPN and CDR2 SVGIG (reference sequence). CDR3 amino acids: CAWSAGTVYGYTF. CDR3 sequence (DNA): TGTGCCTGGAGTGCCGGGACGGTCTATGGCTACACCTTC.

About this clone: A far larger clone is off by one base, so a read error is likely. This chain uses TRBV7-6 with TRBJ2-5; TRBD1 matches 9 bases. The DNA end is more similar to TRBJ2-7, so the J call may be wrong. The CDR3 is 15 amino acids. From germline, CDR1 is SGHVS and CDR2 FNYEAQ. The CDR3 reads CVSSLVDRGDYEQYF. Written as DNA, the CDR3 is TGTGTCAGCAGCTTAGTAGACAGGGGGGACTACGAGCAGTACTTC.

The gene calls are TRBV5-5 and TRBJ1-1, with D tentatively TRBD1 (6 bases). V was pared by 3 bases and J by 7 bases, with 13 bases between. CDR1 SGHKS and CDR2 YYEKEE come from the germline V gene (reference sequence). The CDR3 is made up of 13 amino acids. In nucleotides, the CDR3 is TGTGCCAGCAGCTGGGGGCCAGCCAATGAAGCTTTCTTT. The encoded protein is CASSWGPANEAFF.

The chain employs TRBV5-1 and TRBJ1-2; D not certain. The CDR3 is made up of 13 amino acids. Germline V gene lookup returns CDR1 SGHRS and CDR2 YFSETQ. The V and J ends lost 0 bases and 8 bases respectively, with 11 bases between them. CDR3 protein: CASSLDALLGYTF. DNA for the CDR3: TGCGCCAGCAGCTTGGACGCCCTCCTGGGCTACACCTTC.

In its sample, this clone was seen a few times. This chain connects TRBV9 to TRBJ2-7; D is perhaps TRBD1 or TRBD2 (6 bases each). Germline loops: CDR1 SGDLS, CDR2 YYNGEE. The CDR3 runs 14 residues. V dropped 0 bases and J dropped 6 bases, with 13 bases sitting between them. The CDR3 nucleotides are TGTGCCAGCAGCGTAGAAGGGGGGATGGGCGAGCAGTACTTC. It is translated as CASSVEGGMGEQYF.

This rearrangement joins TRBV9 to TRBJ2-7, with 8 positions matching TRBD1. Germline assignment: CDR1 SGDLS and CDR2 YYNGEE. The J segment lost 3 bases and the V segment lost 3 bases, leaving 8 bases of the junction unmatched. This CDR3 spans 15 amino acids. The CDR3 DNA reads TGTGCCAGCAGCGCAGGGACAGGTTCTCTCTACGAGCAGTACTTC. Protein product: CASSAGTGSLYEQYF. Full variable domain (outside the CDR3, taken from reference TRBV9 and TRBJ2-7): DSGVTQTPKHLITATGQRVTLRCSPRSGDLSVYWYQQSLDQGLQFLIQYYNGEERAKGNILERFSAQQFPDLHSELNLSSLELGDSALYFCASSAGTGSLYEQYFGPGTRLTVT.

This rearrangement joins TRBV27 to TRBJ2-7, with 10 nucleotides matching TRBD1. The V and J ends lost 4 bases and 4 bases, in that order; junction bases with no gene match: 7. CDR1 and CDR2 from the germline V gene are MNHEY and SMNVEV (reference sequence). This CDR3 is built from 15 residues. CDR3 DNA sequence: TGTGCCAGCAGTTATCGGACAGGGGGGCCTTACGAGCAGTACTTC. It translates to CASSYRTGGPYEQYF.

The chain recombines TRBV6-6 with TRBJ2-7, with D possibly being TRBD1 (6 bases). The CDR3 has 13 amino acids. CDR1 MNHNY and CDR2 SVGAGI come from the germline V gene (reference sequence). The V gene lost 7 bases and the J gene lost 4 bases, with 14 bases spanning the gap. CDR3 in amino acids: CASNSQGWYEQYF. In DNA, the CDR3 is TGTGCCAGCAATTCACAGGGTTGGTACGAGCAGTACTTC.

Points on this clone: This is likely an artifact of a read error, given a far larger clone one base away. The V and J genes are TRBV21-1 and TRBJ1-5. TRBV21-1 is given as a pseudogene. The CDR3 sequence is 14 residues long. The CDR3 here is CAPFVGGTAQPQHF. The CDR3 bases are TGTGCCCCCTTTGTTGGAGGGACCGCTCAGCCCCAGCATTTT.

This clone turned up a few times. The rearrangement joins TRBV23-1 to TRBJ1-3; D gene unclear. TRBV23-1 is assigned to the ORF class and has an uncertain function. The CDR3 totals 18 residues. Trimming shortened V by 4 bases and J by 0 bases, and 19 bases separated the two germline ends. The CDR3 sequence: CASSPYYHGKSSGNTIYF. Here the CDR3 DNA reads TGCGCCAGCAGTCCTTATTATCACGGAAAGAGCTCTGGAAACACCATATATTTT.

This clone was detected a few times. The chain recombines TRBV7-3 with TRBJ1-1; D not certain. The germline V gene has CDR1 SGHTA and CDR2 FQGTGA. V gave up 5 bases and J gave up 5 bases, with 12 bases separating them. The CDR3 runs 13 residues. CDR3: CASSPTSFTEAFF. Here the CDR3 DNA reads TGTGCCAGCAGCCCGACGAGCTTTACTGAAGCTTTCTTT.

The rearrangement joins TRBV15 to TRBJ1-1; maybe TRBD1 (6 bases). The length of the CDR3 is 13 residues. Germline V CDR1 and CDR2: LNHNV, YYDKDF (reference sequence). V was pared by 4 bases and J by 4 bases, with 10 bases between. CDR3 loop: CATSKGVGTEAFF. CDR3 sequence (DNA): TGTGCCACCAGCAAGGGGGTGGGCACTGAAGCTTTCTTT. Complete variable domain (other parts from reference TRBV15 and TRBJ1-1): DAMVIQNPRYQVTQFGKPVTLSCSQTLNHNVMYWYQQKSSQAPKLLFHYYDKDFNNEADTPDNFQSRRPNTSFCFLDIRSPGLGDTAMYLCATSKGVGTEAFFGQGTRLTVV.

The chain is built from TRBV29-1 and TRBJ1-2; the D is unclear. CDR3 length: 12 residues. Trimming took off 1 base at V and 8 bases at J, with 11 bases between the two ends. Germline V lookup: CDR1 SQVTM, CDR2 ANQGSEA. CDR3 sequence reads: CSVEGSRWGYTF. The CDR3 nucleotides are TGCAGCGTTGAAGGGAGTCGGTGGGGCTACACCTTC.

The rearrangement links TRBV27 to TRBJ2-7, with D hard to call. Germline CDR1 and CDR2: MNHEY and SMNVEV (reference sequence). The CDR3 is made up of 15 amino acids. Trimming took off 1 base at V and 6 bases at J, with 16 bases between the two ends. As DNA, the CDR3 is TGTGCCAGCAGTTTATTGACCGGGCCCACCGCCGAGCAGTACTTC. Translated, it gives CASSLLTGPTAEQYF.

The chain employs TRBV6-6 and TRBJ1-2; D not certain. The CDR3 runs to 13 residues. Looked up from germline, CDR1 is MNHNY and CDR2 is SVGAGI (reference sequence). The V end lost 5 bases, the J end lost 4 bases, and 11 bases lay between the germline ends. For the CDR3, the DNA is TGTGCCAGCAGTCCAACAGACACCTATGGCTACACCTTC. Translation gives CASSPTDTYGYTF.

The V call is TRBV11-2, the J call TRBJ2-5; 10 bases map to TRBD2. This CDR3 spans 15 amino acids. With V trimmed by 1 base and J by 4 bases, 3 bases remained unmatched. Germline CDR1 reads SGHAT; CDR2 reads FQNNGV. The chain's CDR3 is CASSLARTSGETQYF. As DNA, the CDR3 is TGTGCCAGCAGCTTAGCCCGGACTAGCGGAGAGACCCAGTACTTC.

A few counts support this clone. The V and J genes are TRBV19 and TRBJ2-7; TRBD1 matches 9 bases. Germline V CDR1 and CDR2: LNHDA, SQIVND (reference sequence). With V trimmed by 11 bases and J by 7 bases, 18 bases remained unmatched. This CDR3 is built from 15 residues. The DNA for the CDR3 is TGTGCCTGGACAGGGGAATACCGTACCCTCGGGGAGCAGTACTTC. Encoded protein: CAWTGEYRTLGEQYF.

The chain is built from TRBV5-4 and TRBJ1-1; the D is unclear. This CDR3 has 14 residues. Germline V CDR1 and CDR2: SGHNT, YYREEE (reference sequence). V lost 0 bases and J 4 bases, leaving 10 bases between the germline ends. The CDR3 DNA reads TGTGCCAGCAGCTTGGAGGGCTCTCTCACTGAAGCTTTCTTT. Protein: CASSLEGSLTEAFF. Drawing the rest from reference TRBV5-4 and TRBJ1-1, the complete variable domain is ETGVTQSPTHLIKTRGQQVTLRCSSQSGHNTVSWYQQALGQGPQFIFQYYREEENGRGNFPPRFSGLQFPNYSSELNVNALELDDSALYLCASSLEGSLTEAFFGQGTRLTVV.

The chain couples TRBV2 to TRBJ2-3, with 9 bases matching TRBD2. The ends lost 4 bases at V and 6 bases at J; junction bases unmatched: 14. This CDR3 region has 17 residues. Germline V lookup: CDR1 SNHLY, CDR2 FYNNEI. The chain's CDR3 is CASSGSPTSGDFDTQYF. In DNA form, the CDR3 reads TGTGCCAGCAGTGGAAGTCCGACTAGCGGAGACTTTGATACGCAGTATTTT.

By proportion, this clone is medium-sized. V and J are TRBV2 and TRBJ2-3, with 8 bases identical to TRBD2. Germline V gene sequence: CDR1 SNHLY, CDR2 FYNNEI. J gave up 6 bases and V 2 bases, and 10 bases lay outside the gene matches. This CDR3 region has 16 residues. This CDR3 is CASSERSGGPPDTQYF. CDR3 bases: TGTGCCAGCAGTGAACGGTCGGGGGGGCCCCCGGATACGCAGTATTTT.